Detailed here is one TCR beta chain. The CDR3 covers 13 residues. V lost 4 bases to trimming and J lost 8 bases; unmatched junction nucleotides: 6. Germline assignment: CDR1 SGHTA and CDR2 FQGNSA. The data were taken from a study of blood T cell repertoires in COVID-19. Overall study context: Material from acute and convalescent COVID-19 was sourced from the United States, Italy and Spain.

Methods used by the authors: Estimation of nucleated cell counts relied on the amplification of reference gene primers. The protocol was immunoSEQ multiplex PCR, while the TCRdb copy is restricted to in-frame clones and leaves out a portion. V and J calls and clone size follow that table, whereas D and trimming were derived from the DNA. The table has roughly 120,000 clones, approximately 90% seen once; the top ten hold just over 2%. Sample: peripheral blood. The receptor was derived from a man in his forties or fifties with COVID-19, enrolled during active disease. The chain has TRBV7-2 and TRBJ1-2; TRBD1 matches at 8 bases. CDR3 residues: CASSSRTGMGYTF. As DNA, the CDR3 is TGTGCCAGCAGCTCCAGGACAGGGATGGGCTACACCTTC.